The rows below give T cell receptor beta chains drawn from one sample of a study of early T cells in non-severe SARS-CoV-2 infection. TCRdb recomputed calls from the 5' RACE reads with MiXCR, one row per CDR3 protein. This sample yields 15,000 to 20,000 distinct CDR3 sequences, of which around 5.8% are seen a single time; about 6.4% belongs to the top ten. Sequenced here: whole blood, sampled at baseline. All receptors derive from an adult who was a healthcare worker with PCR-confirmed SARS-CoV-2 infection or an uninfected control (not recorded which). The CDR3 runs from the conserved cysteine through the conserved F or W. D genes are given only for firm matches.

>TRBJ2-5|TRBV14|TRBD1
CASSQSSGGRETQYF
>TRBJ2-1|TRBV20-1|TRBD2
CSATGLGEDEQFF
>TRBJ1-5|TRBV6-6|-
CATRGRLLHWGNQPQHF
>TRBJ1-1|TRBV7-9|-
CASILGGVMNTEAFF
>TRBJ1-1|TRBV25-1|-
CASSDANTEAFF
>TRBJ1-1|TRBV6-6|-
CASSYTLSTRNTEAFF
>TRBJ2-2|TRBV21-1|-
CASSRREGLAGNFWTGELFF
>TRBJ1-2|TRBV5-5|TRBD1
CASSWTGAPYGYTF
>TRBJ2-7|TRBV3-1|TRBD1
CASSHRQGVSYEQYF
>TRBJ2-1|TRBV12-3/TRBV12-4|-
CASSLPWNEQFF
>TRBJ1-5|TRBV7-2|-
CASSLAYTAFGEQPQHF
>TRBJ2-7|TRBV12-3/TRBV12-4|-
CASSLAEYEQYF
>TRBJ2-3|TRBV20-1|TRBD2
CSAVGLAGSTDTQYF
>TRBJ1-1|TRBV6-1|-
CASSHPGPKGAFF
>TRBJ2-1|TRBV7-8|-
CASSLIRNDEQFF
>TRBJ2-3|TRBV12-5|-
CASGEEGTDTQYF
>TRBJ2-3|TRBV2|TRBD2
CASRPGLARGTDTQYF
>TRBJ2-7|TRBV20-1|TRBD2
CSAFGAGEKGLESYEQYF
>TRBJ1-2|TRBV7-9|TRBD1
CASNLQGVNYGYTF
>TRBJ2-1|TRBV9|TRBD2
CASTSPHPNSGGASSNEQFF
>TRBJ2-2|TRBV29-1|-
CSVDQTNTGELFF
>TRBJ1-4|TRBV6-1|-
CASRRYGEYEKLFF